Each of the 23 T cell receptor beta chains below was sequenced from the same sample in a study of CD8 T cells in ankylosing spondylitis. TCRdb reprocessed the 5' RACE reads with MiXCR, giving one entry per CDR3 protein. The repertoire holds hundreds of thousands of distinct CDR3 sequences, with about 16% as singletons. No antigen has been identified for these receptors. Points from the study as a whole: In ankylosing spondylitis blood, a motif of eight highly homologous TCR beta variants appeared characteristic.

Source material: blood, either unsorted or a sorted T cell fraction (not recorded which). The source of these receptors is a male donor with ankylosing spondylitis.

This clonotype was observed a handful of times. This sequence joins TRBV20-1 and TRBJ2-2, with D hard to call. The length of the CDR3 is 15 residues. V was clipped by 3 bases and J by 0 bases, with 11 bases between them. The germline V gene has CDR1 DFQATT and CDR2 SNEGSKA (reference sequence). The DNA of the CDR3 is TGCAGTGCTAGCGTTTGGCGTTCGAACACCGGGGAGCTGTTTTTT. Its protein is CSASVWRSNTGELFF.

This chain connects TRBV4-2 to TRBJ2-2, with D possibly matching TRBD1 (6 bases). V shed 1 base and J shed 2 bases, with 14 bases lying between them. CDR1 LGHNA and CDR2 YNFKEQ come from the germline V gene. The CDR3 runs 17 residues. The CDR3 here is CASSQVVTGPNTGELFF. CDR3 in DNA: TGTGCCAGCAGCCAAGTAGTAACAGGGCCCAACACCGGGGAGCTGTTTTTT.

In its sample, this clonotype was seen a few times. The chain links TRBV14 to TRBJ2-7; the D is unclear. Between the trimmed V and J ends, which lost 5 bases and 1 base, there was a span of 18 bases. Germline V gene data show CDR1 as SGHDN and CDR2 as FVKESK. The CDR3 covers 16 residues. CDR3: CASSLTRPGPSYEQYF. The DNA of the CDR3 is TGTGCCAGCAGCTTAACTCGGCCTGGACCATCCTACGAGCAGTACTTC.

This clonotype has just a few counts. The chain couples TRBV20-1 to TRBJ2-1, with 10 bases that match TRBD2. The CDR3 length is 13 residues. Trimming cost V 5 bases and J 10 bases; bases outside gene matches: 8. Germline CDR1 DFQATT, CDR2 SNEGSKA (reference sequence). CDR3 nucleotides: TGCAGTGCTTCTAGCGGGGGCTCCAGGGAGCAGTTCTTC. This sequence encodes CSASSGGSREQFF.

This clonotype was counted many times. This chain uses TRBV12-3 or TRBV12-4 with TRBJ2-3; D is perhaps TRBD2 (6 bases). The CDR3 extends over 15 amino acids. Trimming removed 7 bases at V and 4 bases at J, with 18 bases between. The CDR3 nucleotides are TGTGCCAGCATCCATAGCGGCGCCGGGGCAGATACGCAGTATTTT. Protein product: CASIHSGAGADTQYF.

In this sample, this clonotype turned up many times. The chain couples TRBV29-1 to TRBJ2-2; D possibly corresponds to TRBD2 (6 bases). CDR3 length: 13 amino acids. The germline V and J ends were trimmed by 4 bases and 2 bases, with 8 bases remaining between them. CDR1 and CDR2 (germline): SQVTM, ANQGSEA. CDR3 sequence reads: CSVGRDNTGELFF. CDR3 in DNA: TGCAGCGTTGGGCGGGACAACACCGGGGAGCTGTTTTTT.

This clonotype has a handful of counts. Here the CDR3 reads CASSSGLAGGDTDTQYF. CDR3 nucleotides: TGTGCCAGCAGTTCGGGACTAGCGGGGGGCGACACAGATACGCAGTATTTT. The rearrangement joins TRBV7-3 to TRBJ2-3, with 15 bases that match TRBD2. The V gene end was trimmed by 6 bases and the J gene end by 2 bases; junction bases not matched to a gene: 6. CDR1 and CDR2 from the germline V gene are SGHTA and FQGTGA. The CDR3 loop spans 17 amino acids.

This rearrangement joins TRBV7-9 to TRBJ2-1; D tentatively reads TRBD1 or TRBD2 (5 bases each). V dropped 3 bases and J dropped 5 bases, with 11 bases sitting between them. The CDR3 runs 14 residues. The germline gives CDR1 SEHNR, CDR2 FQNEAQ (reference sequence). The CDR3 DNA reads as TGTGCCAGCAGCTTCCCGGGACCAAACAATGAGCAGTTCTTC. Its protein is CASSFPGPNNEQFF.

V is TRBV20-1 and J is TRBJ2-7, with D unresolved. The CDR3 totals 13 residues. V was shortened by 2 bases and J by 5 bases, with 13 bases between the two germline ends. In germline, CDR1 is DFQATT, CDR2 SNEGSKA (reference sequence). As DNA, the CDR3 is TGCAGTGCTAGAATTGCAGTTGGGGACGAGCAGTACTTC. Translated, it gives CSARIAVGDEQYF.

This clonotype was detected many times. J is TRBJ1-1 and V is TRBV5-1; possible D gene TRBD1, 5 bases. Trimming removed 1 base from V and 3 bases from J, with 10 bases in between. This CDR3 is 14 amino acids long. The germline gives CDR1 SGHRS, CDR2 YFSETQ. The CDR3 spells CASSLRRGYTEAFF. CDR3 coding DNA: TGCGCCAGCAGCTTGAGGAGGGGTTACACTGAAGCTTTCTTT.

The chain employs TRBV20-1 and TRBJ1-1; D not resolved. Germline CDR1 and CDR2: DFQATT and SNEGSKA (reference sequence). Trimming shortened V by 5 bases and J by 1 base, and 8 bases separated the two germline ends. The CDR3 covers 12 residues. The CDR3 nucleotides read TGCAGTGCTGGCCCCCCGAACACTGAAGCTTTCTTT. The encoded protein is CSAGPPNTEAFF.

This clonotype was seen more than once but under ten times. The V gene is TRBV5-1, the J gene TRBJ2-3, with 9 bases aligning to TRBD1. Trimming cost V 3 bases and J 0 bases; bases outside gene matches: 2. There are 15 residues in the CDR3. Germline V lookup: CDR1 SGHRS, CDR2 YFSETQ. The CDR3 bases are TGCGCCAGCAGCTCGGGACAGGGAAGCACAGATACGCAGTATTTT. It is translated as CASSSGQGSTDTQYF.

Here the CDR3 reads CASSLEGEEQYF. As DNA, the CDR3 is TGCGCCAGCAGCCTTGAGGGTGAAGAGCAGTACTTC. This chain joins TRBV5-1 and TRBJ2-7, with TRBD2 as a possible D gene (5 bases). CDR3 length: 12 residues. Between the trimmed V and J ends, which lost 4 bases and 7 bases, there was a span of 12 bases. Germline CDR1 SGHRS, CDR2 YFSETQ. Supplemented by reference TRBV5-1 and TRBJ2-7, the full variable domain reads KAGVTQTPRYLIKTRGQQVTLSCSPISGHRSVSWYQQTPGQGLQFLFEYFSETQRNKGNFPGRFSGRQFSNSRSEMNVSTLELGDSALYLCASSLEGEEQYFGPGTRLTVT.

In this sample, this clonotype turned up a few times. V gene TRBV6-5 combines with J gene TRBJ2-2; D may correspond to TRBD1 or TRBD2 (5 bases each). This CDR3 is built from 17 residues. V lost 0 bases, J lost 4 bases, and 15 bases lay in between. From germline, CDR1 is MNHEY and CDR2 SVGAGI. The CDR3 sequence is CASSYSGWDGSTGELFF. CDR3 nucleotides: TGTGCCAGCAGTTACTCAGGCTGGGACGGAAGCACCGGGGAGCTGTTTTTT.

The V call is TRBV24-1, the J call TRBJ2-2; no definite D call. Germline CDR1 reads KGHDR; CDR2 reads SFDVKD. This CDR3 is 16 amino acids long. Trimming took off 10 bases at V and 3 bases at J, with 20 bases between the two ends. The CDR3 loop is CATGEGSDGYTGELFF. The DNA for the CDR3 is TGTGCCACTGGGGAAGGGTCGGACGGATACACCGGGGAGCTGTTTTTT.

The J gene is TRBJ2-6, the V gene TRBV3-1; 7 bases agree with TRBD2. After removal of 6 bases from V and 0 bases from J, the junction contained 2 bases not matched to a gene. There are 15 residues in the CDR3. The V gene's germline CDR1 is LGHDT and CDR2 YNNKEL (reference sequence). CDR3 loop: CASSREVSGANVLTF. The CDR3 DNA follows: TGTGCCAGCAGTCGGGAGGTCTCTGGGGCCAACGTCCTGACTTTC.

This clonotype was seen only a few times. The genes are TRBV3-1 and TRBJ2-1; the D gene is possibly TRBD2 (5 bases). This CDR3 comprises 14 residues. The germline CDR1 and CDR2 sequences are LGHDT and YNNKEL (reference sequence). V lost 0 bases, J lost 11 bases, and 14 bases lay in between. The CDR3 loop reads CASSQETSSRQQFF. CDR3 bases: TGTGCCAGCAGCCAAGAAACCTCTAGCCGTCAGCAGTTCTTC.

V usage is TRBV5-6 and J usage is TRBJ1-2; TRBD1 agrees at 7 bases. V gave up 0 bases and J gave up 3 bases; unmatched junction bases: 5. The CDR3 has 15 residues. Germline CDR1 and CDR2: SGHDT and YYEEEE. The DNA for the CDR3 is TGTGCCAGCAGCTTGGTAGGGACAGACTACTATGGCTACACCTTC. Translating gives CASSLVGTDYYGYTF.

This clonotype was seen more than once but under ten times. The chain carries TRBV29-1 and TRBJ2-5; a weak D match, TRBD2 (6 bases). CDR1 and CDR2 (germline): SQVTM, ANQGSEA. The germline V and J ends were trimmed by 7 bases and 0 bases, with 27 bases remaining between them. The CDR3 runs 18 residues. In DNA form, the CDR3 reads TGCAGCGCAGATCCTGGGGTTGGGGAGCTAGCGAACCAAGAGACCCAGTACTTC. It translates to CSADPGVGELANQETQYF.

The gene calls are TRBV4-2 and TRBJ2-7; D might be TRBD1 (5 bases). This CDR3 is built from 13 residues. Trimming shortened V by 5 bases and J by 2 bases, and 10 bases separated the two germline ends. Germline-derived CDR1 and CDR2 are LGHNA and YNFKEQ. As DNA, the CDR3 is TGTGCCAGCAGCACAGGTCCCGCCTACGAGCAGTACTTC. Translating it yields CASSTGPAYEQYF.

The chain employs TRBV4-2 and TRBJ2-2; 12 nucleotides line up with TRBD2. V lost 1 base and J lost 6; bases outside the gene matches: 6. The CDR3 totals 17 residues. CDR1 LGHNA and CDR2 YNFKEQ come from the germline V gene. CDR3 in DNA: TGTGCCAGCAGCCAAGCCCCTAGCGGGAGGGCCGCCGGGGAGCTGTTTTTT. Translation gives CASSQAPSGRAAGELFF.

The table lists this clonotype with many counts. This chain links TRBV11-2 with TRBJ2-1; TRBD1 agrees at 8 bases. V lost 2 bases, J lost 1 base, and 7 bases stayed unmatched. From germline, CDR1 is SGHAT and CDR2 FQNNGV. CDR3 length equals 17 residues. Here the CDR3 DNA reads TGTGCCAGCAGCTTAAAACAGGGGGACCCTTCCTACAATGAGCAGTTCTTC. This translates into CASSLKQGDPSYNEQFF.

There are a few counts of this clonotype. The chain is built from TRBV9 and TRBJ1-6, with D perhaps TRBD1 (6 bases). This CDR3 has 16 residues. Trimming took off 3 bases at V and 4 bases at J, with 14 bases between the two ends. Germline loops: CDR1 SGDLS, CDR2 YYNGEE. The CDR3 here is CASSAAGEPYNSPLHF. The CDR3 DNA reads as TGTGCCAGCAGCGCCGCAGGGGAACCTTATAATTCACCCCTCCACTTT.